Shown below are 32 T cell receptor beta chains from a single sample sequenced in a study of beta chain features in type 1 diabetes. The investigators reverse transcribed all of the isolated RNA, so they sequenced expressed TCRB transcripts. The protocol was immunoSEQ multiplex PCR, while the TCRdb copy is restricted to in-frame clones and leaves out a portion. The data contain about 900,000 clones, about a sixth of them singletons. The material sequenced was naive CD4+ T cells from blood. The receptors were sampled from a woman aged 18-29 years in good health.

In its sample, this clone was seen a few times. The chain employs TRBV7-2 and TRBJ2-6, with 7 bases matching TRBD2. The trim removed 0 bases at V and 0 bases at J, leaving 2 bases unmatched. The CDR3 totals 17 residues. Per the germline V gene, CDR1 is SGHTA and CDR2 is FQGNSA. The CDR3: CASSLASGNSGANVLTF. CDR3 nucleotides: TGTGCCAGCAGCTTAGCCAGCGGGAACTCTGGGGCCAACGTCCTGACTTTC.

The chain recombines TRBV4-3 with TRBJ1-2; 9 bases match TRBD1. The germline V gene has CDR1 LGHNA and CDR2 YSLEER. J gave up 3 bases and V 1 base, and 6 bases lay outside the gene matches. CDR3 length: 16 residues. CDR3 region: CASSQARTGADYGYTF. In DNA form, the CDR3 reads TGCGCCAGCAGCCAAGCAAGGACAGGGGCGGACTATGGCTACACCTTC.

The chain employs TRBV6-1 and TRBJ1-5; D unclear. Germline V gene sequence: CDR1 MNHNS, CDR2 SASEGT. The CDR3 runs to 13 residues. Trimming cost V 1 base and J 6 bases, with 7 bases left between them. The CDR3 region is CASSEDGGQPQHF. In nucleotides, the CDR3 is TGTGCCAGCAGTGAAGACGGAGGTCAGCCCCAGCATTTT.

This clone was picked up a small number of times. The chain combines TRBV7-2 with TRBJ2-3; maybe TRBD2 (7 bases). V was shortened by 0 bases and J by 3 bases, with 13 bases between the two germline ends. Germline V CDR1 and CDR2: SGHTA, FQGNSA. The CDR3 totals 16 residues. The CDR3 nucleotides are TGTGCCAGCAGCTTAGCGCGGGGGCTCTCGACAGATACGCAGTATTTT. It translates to CASSLARGLSTDTQYF.

This clone was detected a few times. The chain recombines TRBV28 with TRBJ2-1, with 10 bases fitting TRBD2. The CDR3 contains 16 residues. Germline CDR1 MDHEN, CDR2 SYDVKM. With 6 bases clipped from V and 5 bases from J, the junction kept 10 bases outside the gene matches. The DNA for the CDR3 is TGTGCCAGCAGCCGAGGAACTAGCGGGAATAACAATGAGCAGTTCTTC. Translation gives CASSRGTSGNNNEQFF.

This clone was observed a few times. The V and J genes are TRBV19 and TRBJ2-1; no reliable D call. Germline CDR1 LNHDA, CDR2 SQIVND (reference sequence). The CDR3 length is 12 residues. V was shortened by 2 bases and J by 7 bases, with 6 bases between the two germline ends. CDR3 in amino acids: CASSILPNEQFF. DNA for the CDR3: TGTGCCAGTAGTATACTTCCTAATGAGCAGTTCTTC.

Remarks on this clone: Relative to the germline gene, one junction end is altered; a read error may explain this. V is TRBV23-1 and J is TRBJ2-3; 7 nucleotides align to TRBD1. TRBV23-1 is reported as an ORF; its role is uncertain. There are 17 residues in the CDR3. The CDR3 sequence: CASSQYQRRGNTDTQYF. The CDR3 region has the DNA TGCGCCAGCAGCCAATACCAACGCAGGGGGAACACAGATACGCAGTATTTT.

V and J are TRBV19 and TRBJ2-2; D possibly corresponds to TRBD2 (5 bases). The CDR3 covers 15 residues. The germline V and J ends were trimmed by 1 base and 1 base, with 7 bases remaining between them. Germline lookup yields CDR1 LNHDA and CDR2 SQIVND (reference sequence). The CDR3 DNA follows: TGTGCCAGTAGTATAGTAGCGAGGAACACCGGGGAGCTGTTTTTT. It encodes CASSIVARNTGELFF.

Points on this clone: This same CDR3 is encoded by further DNA sequences in the sample. The rearrangement joins TRBV20-1 to TRBJ2-7; D is perhaps TRBD1 (6 bases). The CDR3 runs to 11 residues. V dropped 6 bases and J dropped 3 bases, with 9 bases sitting between them. Germline CDR1 DFQATT, CDR2 SNEGSKA (reference sequence). CDR3 sequence: CSASQGYEQYF. CDR3 nucleotide sequence: TGCAGTGCATCACAGGGCTACGAGCAGTACTTC.

There are a few counts of this clone. CDR3 bases: TGTGCCAGCAGCAGAAGCGGGAGCTTGGGGTACGAGCAGTACTTC. Residues: CASSRSGSLGYEQYF. The V call is TRBV13, the J call TRBJ2-7; 8 bases fit TRBD2. Per germline, CDR1 PRHDT and CDR2 FYEKMQ (reference sequence). Trimming removed 5 bases from V and 4 bases from J; junction bases left unmatched: 10. The CDR3 loop spans 15 amino acids.

Only a few counts were recorded for this clone. This rearrangement joins TRBV7-6 to TRBJ2-7; 7 bases are shared with TRBD1. V gave up 5 bases and J gave up 4 bases; unmatched junction bases: 11. The CDR3 extends over 15 amino acids. Germline V gene lookup returns CDR1 SGHVS and CDR2 FNYEAQ. The DNA of the CDR3 is TGTGCCAGCAGCCCAGTACGGACAGGCGGATACGAGCAGTACTTC. Encoded protein: CASSPVRTGGYEQYF.

With respect to this clone: The sample carries other DNA sequences with the same CDR3. The chain joins TRBV5-6 to TRBJ1-2; no reliable D call. This CDR3 spans 11 amino acids. Germline V gene data show CDR1 as SGHDT and CDR2 as YYEEEE. Trimming removed 4 bases from V and 5 bases from J, with 6 bases in between. CDR3 bases: TGTGCCAGCAGCCTGAATTATGGCTACACCTTC. Encoded protein: CASSLNYGYTF.

The rearrangement links TRBV23-1 to TRBJ2-7; the match to TRBD1 covers 10 bases. TRBV23-1 is an open reading frame, and its role is uncertain. V dropped 6 bases and J dropped 5; count of bases not matched to a gene: 10. This CDR3 region has 15 residues. CDR3 in amino acids: CASSQGTGDYHEQYF. As DNA, the CDR3 is TGCGCCAGCAGCCAAGGGACAGGGGATTACCACGAGCAGTACTTC.

As to this clone: Other DNA sequences in this sample translate to the same CDR3. The chain employs TRBV20-1 and TRBJ1-1; no reliable D call. Trimming took off 2 bases at V and 5 bases at J, with 6 bases between the two ends. The CDR3 loop spans 11 amino acids. Germline CDR1 is DFQATT and CDR2 is SNEGSKA (reference sequence). The CDR3 DNA follows: TGCAGTGCTAGAAGTGGGACTGAAGCTTTCTTT. Translation: CSARSGTEAFF.

The table lists this clone with a few counts. The V gene is TRBV29-1, the J gene TRBJ2-1; TRBD2 agrees at 9 bases. V gave up 3 bases and J gave up 7 bases; unmatched junction bases: 19. This CDR3 region has 18 residues. Germline CDR1 and CDR2: SQVTM and ANQGSEA. CDR3 nucleotides: TGCAGCGTTGAGGGACGGGGAGACCCGGGACTAGCTTCAAATGAGCAGTTCTTC. Amino acid sequence: CSVEGRGDPGLASNEQFF.

This rearrangement joins TRBV18 to TRBJ2-1; D call uncertain. CDR3 length equals 14 residues. CDR1 KGHSH and CDR2 LQKENI come from the germline V gene. V was pared by 2 bases and J by 8 bases, with 13 bases between. This CDR3 is CASSPTIRVDEQFF. DNA for the CDR3: TGTGCCAGCTCACCAACAATAAGAGTGGATGAGCAGTTCTTC.

This clone was seen a few times. This chain connects TRBV7-2 to TRBJ1-4; D remains unclear. Per the germline V gene, CDR1 is SGHTA and CDR2 is FQGNSA. Trimming removed 1 base from V and 5 bases from J, with 11 bases in between. The CDR3 sequence is 15 residues long. CDR3 sequence: CASSLGGMENEKLFF. As DNA, the CDR3 is TGTGCCAGCAGCTTAGGAGGGATGGAGAATGAAAAACTGTTTTTT.

Only a few counts were recorded for this clone. The chain links TRBV7-9 to TRBJ2-5, with D unclear. The CDR3 sequence is 14 residues long. Germline V lookup: CDR1 SEHNR, CDR2 FQNEAQ (reference sequence). V lost 5 bases, J lost 1 base, and 11 bases lay in between. The CDR3 DNA follows: TGTGCCAGCAGCCCAATGTGGGGCCAAGAGACCCAGTACTTC. The encoded protein is CASSPMWGQETQYF.

The J gene is TRBJ2-3, the V gene TRBV5-4; 7 positions match TRBD1. CDR3 length equals 13 residues. The ends lost 10 bases at V and 6 bases at J; junction bases unmatched: 11. Germline V CDR1 and CDR2: SGHNT, YYREEE (reference sequence). The CDR3 region has the DNA TGTGCCGGGCGAAGACAGGGTGGGGATACGCAGTATTTT. Translating gives CAGRRQGGDTQYF.

This clone was observed once. This rearrangement joins TRBV7-9 to TRBJ1-6; 8 positions agree with TRBD1. The CDR3 is 12 amino acids. V lost 4 bases, J lost 13 bases, and 3 bases stayed unmatched. Germline CDR1 is SEHNR and CDR2 is FQNEAQ (reference sequence). As DNA, the CDR3 is TGTGCCAGCAGCTCGGACAGGGCCCCCCTCCACTTT. Its protein is CASSSDRAPLHF.

The chain employs TRBV15 and TRBJ2-3; tentatively, D is TRBD1 or TRBD2 (5 bases each). V gave up 0 bases and J gave up 2 bases, with 9 bases separating them. The CDR3 covers 15 residues. CDR1 and CDR2 (germline): LNHNV, YYDKDF (reference sequence). CDR3 region: CATSRDGGSTDTQYF. DNA of the CDR3: TGTGCCACCAGCAGAGATGGGGGTTCCACAGATACGCAGTATTTT.

This clone was counted only a few times. The chain uses TRBV9 and TRBJ2-1; D possibly corresponds to TRBD2 (5 bases). V lost 0 bases and J 4 bases, leaving 8 bases between the germline ends. Germline V gene lookup returns CDR1 SGDLS and CDR2 YYNGEE. The CDR3 is 14 residues long. The CDR3 protein is CASSVGSAYNEQFF. The CDR3 nucleotides read TGTGCCAGCAGCGTAGGTAGCGCGTACAATGAGCAGTTCTTC.

This clone has a handful of counts. Other DNA sequences in the same sample also yield this CDR3. The chain is built from TRBV28 and TRBJ1-5; D ambiguous. CDR1 MDHEN and CDR2 SYDVKM come from the germline V gene. V lost 2 bases and J lost 4, with 3 bases in between. This CDR3 is built from 12 residues. CDR3 DNA: TGTGCCAGCAGTTTAAGGAATCAGCCCCAGCATTTT. This encodes CASSLRNQPQHF.

The V gene is TRBV9, the J gene TRBJ2-3, with 7 nucleotides matching TRBD1. The trim removed 2 bases at V and 2 bases at J, leaving 5 bases unmatched. This CDR3 has 15 amino acids. Germline assignment: CDR1 SGDLS and CDR2 YYNGEE. CDR3 bases: TGTGCCAGCAGCGTCGGACAGGAGCTCACAGATACGCAGTATTTT. It specifies CASSVGQELTDTQYF. Based on the CDR3 plus reference TRBV9 and TRBJ2-3, the full variable domain is DSGVTQTPKHLITATGQRVTLRCSPRSGDLSVYWYQQSLDQGLQFLIQYYNGEERAKGNILERFSAQQFPDLHSELNLSSLELGDSALYFCASSVGQELTDTQYFGPGTRLTVL.

This chain connects TRBV11-2 to TRBJ2-1; D is tentatively TRBD1 or TRBD2 (5 bases each). The V gene's germline CDR1 is SGHAT and CDR2 FQNNGV. The CDR3 runs to 13 residues. V lost 1 base, J lost 15 bases, and 16 bases lay in between. CDR3 region: CASSLVGTSSLFF. In nucleotides, the CDR3 is TGTGCCAGCAGCTTAGTGGGGACGTCGAGTCTGTTCTTC.

The rearrangement uses TRBV11-1 and TRBJ2-5; maybe TRBD1 (6 bases). In germline, CDR1 is SGHAT, CDR2 FQDESV (reference sequence). V was shortened by 1 base and J by 1 base, with 10 bases between the two germline ends. This CDR3 spans 15 amino acids. The CDR3 region has the DNA TGTGCCAGCAGCTTAGGGAGGACAGTCCAAGAGACCCAGTACTTC. Encoded protein: CASSLGRTVQETQYF. The whole variable domain, remainder taken from reference TRBV11-1 and TRBJ2-5, is EAEVAQSPRYKITEKSQAVAFWCDPISGHATLYWYRQILGQGPELLVQFQDESVVDDSQLPKDRFSAERLKGVDSTLKIQPAELGDSAMYLCASSLGRTVQETQYFGPGTRLLVL.

This clone came up a few times. The chain employs TRBV7-3 and TRBJ1-1; D not resolved. Germline V gives CDR1 SGHTA, CDR2 FQGTGA. The CDR3 loop spans 14 amino acids. V lost 0 bases and J 4 bases, leaving 9 bases between the germline ends. This CDR3 reads CASSLTSKSTEAFF. The CDR3 DNA follows: TGTGCCAGCAGCTTAACAAGTAAGAGCACTGAAGCTTTCTTT. The full variable domain, completed using reference TRBV7-3 and TRBJ1-1, is GAGVSQTPSNKVTEKGKYVELRCDPISGHTALYWYRQSLGQGPEFLIYFQGTGAADDSGLPNDRFFAVRPEGSVSTLKIQRTERGDSAVYLCASSLTSKSTEAFFGQGTRLTVV.

This clone was picked up a small number of times. At the DNA level, this CDR3 is encoded by other sequences in the same sample as well. The gene calls are TRBV29-1 and TRBJ2-1; D perhaps matches TRBD2 (5 bases). The CDR3 sequence is 12 residues long. V lost 3 bases, J lost 6 bases, and 9 bases lay in between. Germline loops: CDR1 SQVTM, CDR2 ANQGSEA. CDR3 protein: CSVDRGANEQFF. DNA of the CDR3: TGCAGCGTTGATCGGGGAGCCAATGAGCAGTTCTTC.

This clone appeared a few times. V and J are TRBV9 and TRBJ2-1; 10 bases align to TRBD2. The V and J ends lost 0 bases and 5 bases, in that order; junction bases with no gene match: 5. Germline V gene data show CDR1 as SGDLS and CDR2 as YYNGEE. The CDR3 runs to 16 residues. CDR3 bases: TGTGCCAGCAGCGTAGCAATCACTAGCGGGGACAATGAGCAGTTCTTC. Protein sequence: CASSVAITSGDNEQFF.

The chain carries TRBV5-1 and TRBJ2-3; 10 nucleotides match TRBD2. Per germline, CDR1 SGHRS and CDR2 YFSETQ. V lost 4 bases and J lost 4; bases outside the gene matches: 6. The CDR3 is 15 amino acids. The CDR3 DNA reads TGCGCCAGCAGCCCTCTAGCGGGAGACCCAGATACGCAGTATTTT. As protein: CASSPLAGDPDTQYF.

This rearrangement joins TRBV28 to TRBJ2-7, with TRBD2 as a possible D gene (6 bases). This CDR3 is 15 amino acids long. Deletions cut 2 bases from V and 2 bases from J, with 13 bases between. The germline CDR1 and CDR2 sequences are MDHEN and SYDVKM. Here the CDR3 DNA reads TGTGCCAGCAGTTTAGGAGGGATATCGGCCTACGAGCAGTACTTC. Amino acids: CASSLGGISAYEQYF.

CDR3 sequence (DNA): TGTGCCAGCAGCGCCAATCCCGGGACAGCGGGTTACGAGCAGTACTTC. It is translated as CASSANPGTAGYEQYF. The genes are TRBV5-6 and TRBJ2-7, with D maybe TRBD1 (7 bases). V lost 4 bases and J lost 4, with 21 bases in between. This CDR3 contains 16 residues. Germline values: CDR1 SGHDT, CDR2 YYEEEE.